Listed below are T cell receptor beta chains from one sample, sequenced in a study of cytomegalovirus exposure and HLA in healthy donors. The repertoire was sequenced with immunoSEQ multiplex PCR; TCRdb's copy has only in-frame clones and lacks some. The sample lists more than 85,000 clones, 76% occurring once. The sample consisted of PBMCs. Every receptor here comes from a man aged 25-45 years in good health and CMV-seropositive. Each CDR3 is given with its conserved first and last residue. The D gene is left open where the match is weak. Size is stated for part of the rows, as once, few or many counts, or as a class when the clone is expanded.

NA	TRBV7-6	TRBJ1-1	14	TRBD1	TGTGCCAGCAGCTTAGGGACAGGGTGGACTGAAGCTTTCTTT	CASSLGTGWTEAFF
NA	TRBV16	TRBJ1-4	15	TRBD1	TGTGCCAGCAGCCAATTGGACAGGGCTAATGAAAAACTGTTTTTT	CASSQLDRANEKLFF
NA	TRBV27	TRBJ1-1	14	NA	TGTGCCAGCCGTATGCAGGGTAAGAACACTGAAGCTTTCTTT	CASRMQGKNTEAFF
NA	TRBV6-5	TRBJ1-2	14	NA	TGTGCCAGCAGTTACCTAGGGGAGGGCTATGGCTACACCTTC	CASSYLGEGYGYTF
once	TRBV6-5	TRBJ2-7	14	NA	TGTGCCAGCAGTCTACAGGGAAGGTTTTACGAGCAGTACTTC	CASSLQGRFYEQYF
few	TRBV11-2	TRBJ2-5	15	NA	TGTGCCAGCAGCTTAGCGTGGGGGGGGCAGAAGACCCAGTACTTC	CASSLAWGGQKTQYF
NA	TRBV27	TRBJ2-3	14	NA	TGTGCCAGCAGTTGGAGGGGGCCAACAGATACGCAGTATTTT	CASSWRGPTDTQYF
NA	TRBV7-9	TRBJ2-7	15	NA	TGTGCCAGCAGCTCCCAGGAGGGGCGAACCTACGAGCAGTACTTC	CASSSQEGRTYEQYF
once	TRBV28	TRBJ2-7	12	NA	TGTGCCAGCAGCCCCGGACAGTCTGAGCAGTACTTC	CASSPGQSEQYF
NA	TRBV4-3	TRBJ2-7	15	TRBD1	TGCGCCAGCAGCTCGGAGACAGGGAGCTCCTACGAGCAGTACTTC	CASSSETGSSYEQYF